This passage covers 20 T cell receptor beta chains from one sample sequenced in a study of shared clonotypes between healthy human individuals. CD45RO-negative CD8 cells positively selected for CCR7 made up the naive population, which excluded terminally differentiated effector memory CD45RA+ cells. Repertoires were generated with immunoSEQ multiplex PCR, while TCRdb's copy carries only in-frame clones and drops some. Of about 2.2 million clones in the sample, just over 90% were seen once. Sequenced input: naive CD8+ T cells from PBMCs. The receptors stem from a man younger than 30 in good health. Some clones in this sample may be carry-over from other donors' samples.

This chain joins TRBV13 and TRBJ2-5; no reliable D call. Germline V lookup: CDR1 PRHDT, CDR2 FYEKMQ (reference sequence). Trimming pared 3 bases from V and 0 bases from J, leaving 14 bases between. The CDR3 runs 16 residues. The CDR3 nucleotides are TGTGCCAGCAGCTTTACGCTAGGACGGGACCAAGAGACCCAGTACTTC. Translating it yields CASSFTLGRDQETQYF.

V is TRBV6-6 and J is TRBJ2-2, with 9 bases aligning to TRBD1. Germline V gives CDR1 MNHNY, CDR2 SVGAGI (reference sequence). The junction had 8 bases not matched to a gene; V was cut back by 2 bases and J by 7 bases. The CDR3 covers 16 residues. The chain's CDR3 is CASSYPTGGAFGELFF. The CDR3 DNA reads as TGTGCCAGCAGTTACCCCACAGGGGGCGCATTCGGGGAGCTGTTTTTT.

The V call is TRBV5-6, the J call TRBJ2-7; the D gene is possibly TRBD2 (6 bases). The CDR3 is 13 amino acids. Germline V gene data show CDR1 as SGHDT and CDR2 as YYEEEE. The V gene lost 0 bases and the J gene lost 6 bases, with 10 bases spanning the gap. CDR3 coding DNA: TGTGCCAGCAGCTTGGTGGCGGGGTCCGAGCAGTACTTC. Encoded protein: CASSLVAGSEQYF.

The chain uses TRBV28 and TRBJ1-2; tentative D call: TRBD1 (5 bases). With 4 bases removed from V and 4 bases from J, the gap between germline ends came to 16 bases. This CDR3 spans 15 amino acids. The germline gives CDR1 MDHEN, CDR2 SYDVKM. CDR3 sequence: CASSSRFGAVYGYTF. Here the CDR3 DNA reads TGTGCCAGCAGTTCGCGATTCGGGGCAGTCTATGGCTACACCTTC.

J is TRBJ2-1 and V is TRBV7-9; possibly TRBD1 for D (6 bases). The V gene's germline CDR1 is SEHNR and CDR2 FQNEAQ (reference sequence). The V and J ends lost 9 bases and 2 bases respectively, with 14 bases between them. CDR3 length: 14 amino acids. The CDR3 spells CASRAGDAYNEQFF. CDR3 sequence (DNA): TGTGCCAGTCGAGCAGGGGACGCCTACAATGAGCAGTTCTTC.

The CDR3, as DNA: TGTGCCAGCAGTGAATTTGTGGGGGTGAGCGATGGCTACACCTTC. Amino acids: CASSEFVGVSDGYTF. This rearrangement joins TRBV25-1 to TRBJ1-2; D is possibly TRBD1 (5 bases). V lost 1 base, J lost 6 bases, and 15 bases lay in between. Germline V gene data show CDR1 as MGHDK and CDR2 as SYGVNS. The CDR3 extends over 15 amino acids.

A single count supports this clone. The identical CDR3 is also encoded by other nucleotide sequences in the sample. The chain couples TRBV30 to TRBJ2-3; either TRBD1 or TRBD2 may fit D (5 bases each). Germline loops: CDR1 GTSNPN, CDR2 SVGIG (reference sequence). V was cut by 0 bases and J by 4 bases, with 8 bases left in between. The CDR3 length is 13 residues. CDR3 protein: CAWSVLGADTQYF. The CDR3 DNA reads TGTGCCTGGAGTGTACTGGGGGCAGATACGCAGTATTTT.

This chain uses TRBV5-1 with TRBJ1-1, with D perhaps TRBD1 (5 bases). Germline V CDR1 and CDR2: SGHRS, YFSETQ. The CDR3 length is 15 residues. Trimming pared 0 bases from V and 5 bases from J, leaving 14 bases between. The CDR3: CASSLDLQGGTEAFF. The CDR3 DNA is TGCGCCAGCAGCTTGGATCTGCAGGGTGGGACTGAAGCTTTCTTT.

The table lists this clone with a count of one. The chain carries TRBV29-1 and TRBJ2-3, with 13 nucleotides matching TRBD2. The CDR3 is made up of 15 amino acids. From germline, CDR1 is SQVTM and CDR2 ANQGSEA. After removal of 3 bases from V and 3 bases from J, the junction contained 3 bases not matched to a gene. The CDR3 coding sequence is TGCAGCGTTGATGGACTAGCGGGAGTGACAGATACGCAGTATTTT. It translates to CSVDGLAGVTDTQYF.

This clone appeared once. The gene calls are TRBV4-1 and TRBJ2-1; 9 positions match TRBD2. The CDR3 has 16 amino acids. Germline assignment: CDR1 MGHRA and CDR2 YSYEKL. V lost 0 bases and J lost 9; bases outside the gene matches: 9. CDR3 nucleotides: TGCGCCAGCAGCCAAGATGAGATAGCGGGAGTCATTGAGCAGTTCTTC. Amino acid sequence: CASSQDEIAGVIEQFF.

The V gene is TRBV7-9, the J gene TRBJ1-4; 11 positions match TRBD1. Germline CDR1 is SEHNR and CDR2 is FQNEAQ (reference sequence). This CDR3 has 17 amino acids. V dropped 5 bases and J dropped 0; count of bases not matched to a gene: 5. CDR3 nucleotides: TGTGCCAGCAGCAGAGGGACAGGGGGAGCAACTAATGAAAAACTGTTTTTT. It specifies CASSRGTGGATNEKLFF.

The CDR3: CASSPIPRVSTGELFF. The DNA for the CDR3 is TGTGCCAGCAGTCCTATACCCAGGGTGAGCACCGGGGAGCTGTTTTTT. The gene calls are TRBV27 and TRBJ2-2, with D perhaps TRBD1 (5 bases). V dropped 5 bases and J dropped 4 bases, with 17 bases sitting between them. CDR1 is MNHEY and CDR2 is SMNVEV in the germline V gene (reference sequence). This CDR3 spans 16 amino acids.

The gene calls are TRBV14 and TRBJ2-7; D possibly corresponds to TRBD1 (6 bases). The V end was cut by 1 base, the J end by 7 bases, with 17 bases between. CDR3 length equals 15 residues. Looked up from germline, CDR1 is SGHDN and CDR2 is FVKESK. The CDR3 DNA follows: TGTGCCAGCAGCCAAGTTTACTTAGGGGGACGTGAGCAGTACTTC. Amino acid sequence: CASSQVYLGGREQYF.

Worth noting for this clone: Other DNA sequences from this sample encode an identical CDR3 as well. This chain connects TRBV5-1 to TRBJ2-7, with a tentative D call TRBD2 (5 bases). This CDR3 region has 14 residues. V was clipped by 0 bases and J by 2 bases, with 9 bases between them. Germline assignment: CDR1 SGHRS and CDR2 YFSETQ. For the CDR3, the DNA is TGCGCCAGCAGCTTGGCCCCGGGAACCTACGAGCAGTACTTC. It translates to CASSLAPGTYEQYF.

The chain carries TRBV4-1 and TRBJ1-1, with D hard to call. Trimming cost V 1 base and J 3 bases, with 9 bases left between them. This CDR3 has 14 amino acids. Germline V gene data show CDR1 as MGHRA and CDR2 as YSYEKL. The CDR3 region is CASSQVPTDTEAFF. The CDR3 DNA reads as TGCGCCAGCAGCCAAGTCCCTACGGACACTGAAGCTTTCTTT.

The rearrangement uses TRBV7-9 and TRBJ2-3; unclear D gene. The CDR3 contains 12 residues. Trimming took 5 bases from V and 4 from J, leaving 7 bases between them. Germline CDR1 and CDR2: SEHNR and FQNEAQ (reference sequence). CDR3 nucleotides: TGTGCCAGCAGCCGGATGCCAGATACGCAGTATTTT. This encodes CASSRMPDTQYF.

This clone was seen just once. The chain carries TRBV5-5 and TRBJ2-7, with D perhaps TRBD1 or TRBD2 (5 bases each). Trimming cost V 3 bases and J 1 base, with 11 bases left between them. The CDR3 is made up of 14 amino acids. CDR1 and CDR2 from the germline V gene are SGHKS and YYEKEE (reference sequence). The CDR3 sequence: CASSSNRRSYEQYF. The DNA for the CDR3 is TGTGCCAGCAGCTCCAACAGGAGGTCCTACGAGCAGTACTTC. Combining the CDR3 with reference TRBV5-5 and TRBJ2-7 gives the whole variable domain DAGVTQSPTHLIKTRGQQVTLRCSPISGHKSVSWYQQVLGQGPQFIFQYYEKEERGRGNFPDRFSARQFPNYSSELNVNALLLGDSALYLCASSSNRRSYEQYFGPGTRLTVT.

This clone was counted between two and nine times. The same CDR3 also results from other DNA sequences found in this sample. The chain combines TRBV6-6 with TRBJ1-3; D remains unclear. This CDR3 contains 12 residues. V gave up 2 bases and J gave up 4 bases, with 3 bases separating them. CDR1 and CDR2 (germline): MNHNY, SVGAGI (reference sequence). CDR3 protein: CASSYGGNTIYF. The DNA of the CDR3 is TGTGCCAGCAGTTACGGGGGAAACACCATATATTTT.

In this sample, this clone turned up once. The rearrangement joins TRBV5-4 to TRBJ1-5; tentative D call: TRBD1 (6 bases). The CDR3 is 17 residues long. CDR1 and CDR2 from the germline V gene are SGHNT and YYREEE (reference sequence). With 0 bases removed from V and 1 base from J, the gap between germline ends came to 14 bases. The CDR3 DNA is TGTGCCAGCAGCTTGGGTACAGGGAGAGGAAGCAATCAGCCCCAGCATTTT. Residues: CASSLGTGRGSNQPQHF.

CDR3 sequence reads: CASSLFRATEAFF. In nucleotides, the CDR3 is TGTGCCAGCAGCTTATTCAGGGCCACTGAAGCTTTCTTT. The chain has TRBV7-8 and TRBJ1-1; D might be TRBD1 (5 bases). The CDR3 loop spans 13 amino acids. Germline CDR1 is SGHVS and CDR2 is FQNEAQ. V was clipped by 2 bases and J by 4 bases, with 8 bases between them.